This T cell receptor beta chain derives from a study of blood T cell repertoires in COVID-19. The wider study: The origin of the acute and convalescent COVID-19 samples was the United States, Italy and Spain.

As originally analysed: Amplified reference gene primers provided the basis for estimating nucleated cell counts. Libraries were prepared by immunoSEQ multiplex PCR; TCRdb keeps only in-frame clonotypes and omits some of them. V and J calls and clone size follow that table, whereas D and trimming were derived from the DNA. The sample has fewer than 150,000 clones, under 80% seen once. Per the germline V gene, CDR1 is ENHRY and CDR2 is SYGVKD. V shed 7 bases and J shed 0 bases, with 15 bases lying between them. The CDR3 consists of 15 residues. The source of this sequence is a man aged 45-60 years with acute or convalescent COVID-19. The chain has TRBV10-3 and TRBJ2-5, with D possibly being TRBD2 (6 bases). Sequenced material: peripheral blood. The CDR3 region is CAIMGEERDQETQYF. DNA for the CDR3: TGTGCCATCATGGGTGAGGAGCGGGACCAAGAGACCCAGTACTTC.